These 5 T cell receptor beta chains were all obtained from the same sample, sequenced in a study of T cell responses to AZD1222 COVID-19 vaccine. Repertoires were generated with immunoSEQ multiplex PCR, while TCRdb's copy carries only in-frame clones and drops some. The table includes 200,000 to 250,000 clones, approximately 94% detected once. Source: peripheral blood, taken 28 days after the second dose of the MenACWY control vaccine. These TCRs come from an adult who received the MenACWY meningococcal vaccine as a control.

The CDR3 is CASSLGRVHHF. The CDR3 DNA follows: TGTGCCAGCAGCTTGGGTCGGGTACACCACTTT. This sequence joins TRBV5-4 and TRBJ1-6, with D hard to call. The germline gives CDR1 SGHNT, CDR2 YYREEE (reference sequence). This CDR3 contains 11 residues. Trimming removed 0 bases at V and 18 bases at J, with 10 bases between.

The chain joins TRBV28 to TRBJ1-2; tentatively, D is TRBD1 (5 bases). The germline V gene has CDR1 MDHEN and CDR2 SYDVKM. The V end lost 5 bases, the J end lost 0 bases, and 16 bases lay between the germline ends. The CDR3 length is 16 residues. CDR3 bases: TGTGCCAGCAGTCCACAATCGAAGACAGCTAACTATGGCTACACCTTC. Amino acids: CASSPQSKTANYGYTF.

This chain uses TRBV7-9 with TRBJ2-7; 7 bases align to TRBD1. After removal of 2 bases from V and 6 bases from J, the junction contained 4 bases not matched to a gene. CDR1 SEHNR and CDR2 FQNEAQ come from the germline V gene (reference sequence). This CDR3 is built from 13 residues. The CDR3 loop reads CASSLPGGSEQYF. CDR3 sequence (DNA): TGTGCCAGCAGCTTACCAGGGGGAAGCGAGCAGTACTTC.

V and J are TRBV11-3 and TRBJ2-1, with TRBD2 matching 11 bases. CDR1 is SGHNT, CDR2 YENEEA, per germline. The junction had 4 bases not matched to a gene; V was cut back by 5 bases and J by 4 bases. This CDR3 has 15 amino acids. The CDR3 loop reads CASSDLAGGYNEQFF. The DNA of the CDR3 is TGTGCCAGCAGCGATTTAGCGGGAGGGTACAATGAGCAGTTCTTC.

The chain combines TRBV2 with TRBJ2-5, with 9 bases fitting TRBD2. The CDR3 is 16 residues long. Trimming at V came to 2 bases and at J to 5 bases, leaving 9 bases not matched to a gene. The germline V gene encodes CDR1 SNHLY and CDR2 FYNNEI. CDR3 residues: CASSESGSGRGETQYF. CDR3 bases: TGTGCCAGCAGTGAAAGCGGTAGCGGGAGAGGGGAGACCCAGTACTTC.